This entry is about one TCR beta chain. This sample was included in a study of T cells after yellow fever vaccination. V lost 3 bases, J lost 7 bases, and 15 bases lay in between. Germline V gene data show CDR1 as MGHDK and CDR2 as SYGVNS. The CDR3 contains 14 residues. TCRdb called the 5' RACE reads again in MiXCR, with one record for every CDR3 protein. The table records 600,000 to 750,000 distinct CDR3 sequences, around an eighth of them present only once. The V gene is TRBV25-1, the J gene TRBJ2-5; no definite D call. The TCR originated in a man aged 30 to 45 who received the YFV17D yellow fever vaccine. The starting material was PBMCs, obtained on the day of the yellow fever booster vaccination. CDR3 loop: CASSDSRALVTQYF. The CDR3 DNA is TGTGCCAGCAGTGATAGTAGGGCCCTTGTGACCCAGTACTTC.